The present T cell receptor beta chain was sequenced within a study of blood T cell repertoires in COVID-19. Across the study: Some COVID-19 samples were acute and others convalescent; all came from the United States, Italy and Spain.

TCRdb's table, derived via immunoSEQ multiplex PCR, lists solely in-frame clones and lacks some. The table lists 300,000 to 400,000 clones, around 90% of them singletons. V shed 1 base and J 3 bases; nucleotides not matched to a gene: 4. Looked up from germline, CDR1 is SGHRS and CDR2 is YFSETQ. CDR3 length equals 17 residues. The chain combines TRBV5-1 with TRBJ2-3; 14 positions match TRBD2. The TCR originated in a woman between 18 and 30 years old who had recovered from COVID-19. Input material: peripheral blood. CDR3 sequence (DNA): TGCGCCAGCAGCTTGATCAGGACTAGCGGGAGGACAGATACGCAGTATTTT. Translation gives CASSLIRTSGRTDTQYF.